The 17 T cell receptor beta chains below come from one sample, sequenced in a study of T cell repertoires in cytomegalovirus infection. These receptors have no known antigen. TCRdb re-called the reads through MiXCR, storing one row per CDR3 protein. The table lists some 560,000 distinct CDR3 sequences, approximately 40% of them singletons. The starting material was cultured PBMCs, obtained from culture after CMV antigen stimulation. These receptors all stem from a human donor in good health (CMV status not recorded). Some clones in this sample may be carry-over from other donors' samples.

This clonotype was detected only a few times. The V gene is TRBV27, the J gene TRBJ2-7; 8 bases align to TRBD2. CDR3 size: 13 residues. V shed 11 bases and J 2 bases; nucleotides not matched to a gene: 8. Per germline, CDR1 MNHEY and CDR2 SMNVEV (reference sequence). Here the CDR3 reads CASGPGGPYEQYF. DNA of the CDR3: TGTGCCTCCGGGCCGGGGGGGCCCTACGAGCAGTACTTC.

This clonotype was seen once. This chain links TRBV4-1 with TRBJ2-2; the D is unclear. Germline V gene data show CDR1 as MGHRA and CDR2 as YSYEKL. This CDR3 has 14 residues. Trimming removed 4 bases from V and 3 bases from J, with 9 bases in between. The CDR3 sequence: CASSPHTDTGELFF. The CDR3, as DNA: TGCGCCAGCAGCCCCCACACCGACACCGGGGAGCTGTTTTTT.

This clonotype turned up a few times. The V and J genes are TRBV7-2 and TRBJ2-6; D may be TRBD1 or TRBD2 (5 bases each). The CDR3 has 16 amino acids. The germline V gene has CDR1 SGHTA and CDR2 FQGNSA. Trimming left V 1 base short and J 3 bases short, with 10 bases between. CDR3 coding DNA: TGTGCCAGCAGCTTAGGGGGCGGGCGTGGGGCCAACGTCCTGACTTTC. Translating it yields CASSLGGGRGANVLTF.

This chain connects TRBV2 to TRBJ2-7; 12 positions agree with TRBD2. V shed 6 bases, J shed 7 bases, and the junction held 13 bases outside the gene matches. Germline V lookup: CDR1 SNHLY, CDR2 FYNNEI. The CDR3 extends over 16 amino acids. The CDR3 spells CASRLGAGLAGFEQYF. For the CDR3, the DNA is TGTGCCAGCAGGCTCGGGGCAGGACTAGCGGGGTTTGAGCAGTACTTC.

Only a few counts were recorded for this clonotype. The chain combines TRBV28 with TRBJ2-2, with TRBD1 matching 9 bases. The germline V gene has CDR1 MDHEN and CDR2 SYDVKM. The CDR3 contains 14 residues. V lost 5 bases and J lost 6; bases outside the gene matches: 4. The CDR3 spells CASSTDRGSGELFF. CDR3 bases: TGTGCCAGCAGTACGGACAGGGGTTCCGGGGAGCTGTTTTTT.

The J gene is TRBJ1-2, the V gene TRBV4-1; a weak D match, TRBD1 (5 bases). CDR1 and CDR2 (germline): MGHRA, YSYEKL. This CDR3 comprises 14 residues. With 1 base removed from V and 0 bases from J, the gap between germline ends came to 6 bases. The CDR3 is CASSQVGANYGYTF. The CDR3 coding sequence is TGCGCCAGCAGCCAAGTAGGGGCTAACTATGGCTACACCTTC.

This clonotype occurred a few times. The chain recombines TRBV11-2 with TRBJ2-7; 9 bases match TRBD2. The CDR3 has 16 amino acids. The germline CDR1 and CDR2 sequences are SGHAT and FQNNGV. The V and J ends lost 2 bases and 2 bases, in that order; junction bases with no gene match: 7. The CDR3 reads CASSLSGLAMAYEQYF. The CDR3 DNA reads as TGTGCCAGCAGCTTATCGGGACTAGCAATGGCCTACGAGCAGTACTTC.

This clonotype has more than one count but fewer than ten. The chain is built from TRBV7-2 and TRBJ1-3; D gene ambiguous. The CDR3 is made up of 14 amino acids. The ends were cut back, 5 bases at V and 4 bases at J, with 12 bases in the middle. From germline, CDR1 is SGHTA and CDR2 FQGNSA. CDR3: CASSPSTGGNTIYF. In DNA form, the CDR3 reads TGTGCCAGCAGCCCGAGTACCGGAGGAAACACCATATATTTT.

The V call is TRBV2, the J call TRBJ1-5; D remains ambiguous. This CDR3 is built from 14 residues. In germline, CDR1 is SNHLY, CDR2 FYNNEI. Trimming shortened V by 3 bases and J by 4 bases, and 10 bases separated the two germline ends. CDR3 loop: CASSDGTLNQPQHF. The DNA for the CDR3 is TGTGCCAGCAGTGATGGCACCCTGAATCAGCCCCAGCATTTT.

The V call is TRBV6-6, the J call TRBJ1-1; maybe TRBD1 (5 bases). The germline V gene encodes CDR1 MNHNY and CDR2 SVGAGI (reference sequence). The CDR3 totals 15 residues. The germline V and J ends were trimmed by 2 bases and 1 base, with 11 bases remaining between them. The CDR3 nucleotides read TGTGCCAGCAGTTACGGGGCAGAGCCGAACACTGAAGCTTTCTTT. It is translated as CASSYGAEPNTEAFF.

The rearrangement links TRBV6-2 or TRBV6-3 to TRBJ2-3; 13 bases match TRBD2. Germline CDR1 MNHEY, CDR2 SVGEGT. The CDR3 extends over 18 amino acids. J was trimmed by 3 bases and V by 2 bases; bases with no gene match: 8. The CDR3: CASSYRTRTSGSTDTQYF. In DNA, the CDR3 is TGTGCCAGCAGTTACAGGACGCGGACTAGCGGGAGTACAGATACGCAGTATTTT.

The chain combines TRBV12-3 or TRBV12-4 with TRBJ1-1; a weak D match, TRBD1 (6 bases). The CDR3 has 15 amino acids. V lost 3 bases and J lost 8, with 19 bases in between. CDR3 amino acids: CASSFGGAVSLEAFF. In nucleotides, the CDR3 is TGTGCCAGCAGTTTTGGGGGGGCGGTGAGTTTGGAAGCTTTCTTT.

The chain recombines TRBV12-3 or TRBV12-4 with TRBJ2-1, with 7 nucleotides matching TRBD2. The CDR3 extends over 13 amino acids. The J segment lost 9 bases and the V segment lost 6 bases, leaving 8 bases of the junction unmatched. CDR3 in amino acids: CASSPSLAAEQFF. CDR3 bases: TGTGCCAGCAGCCCTTCCCTAGCGGCTGAGCAGTTCTTC.

In the case of this clonotype: At one end, the junction sequence differs from germline, possibly due to a read error. The CDR3 is CASSQVAQGLFTEAFF. Written as DNA, the CDR3 is TGTGCCAGCAGCCAAGTAGCCCAGGGGCTGTTCACTGAAGCTTTCTTT. The chain couples TRBV4-1 to TRBJ1-1; a possible D gene is TRBD1 (6 bases). CDR3 length: 16 amino acids. Per the germline V gene, CDR1 is MGHRA and CDR2 is YSYEKL.

CDR3 sequence: CASSLVERADTQYF. The DNA for the CDR3 is TGTGCCAGCAGCTTAGTTGAGCGGGCTGATACGCAGTATTTT. The V gene is TRBV7-9, the J gene TRBJ2-3; TRBD2 might be the D (6 bases). The CDR3 is 14 amino acids. Germline V gene sequence: CDR1 SEHNR, CDR2 FQNEAQ (reference sequence). V was pared by 1 base and J by 6 bases, with 11 bases between.

The chain combines TRBV7-2 with TRBJ2-7; tentatively, D is TRBD2 (6 bases). V lost 3 bases and J lost 4, with 13 bases in between. The CDR3 extends over 14 amino acids. CDR1 and CDR2 (germline): SGHTA, FQGNSA. CDR3 coding DNA: TGTGCCAGCAGCTTGCTCGGGAGACAGTACGAGCAGTACTTC. This translates into CASSLLGRQYEQYF.

The chain recombines TRBV5-4 with TRBJ1-2; TRBD1 is a possible D gene (5 bases). Germline V CDR1 and CDR2: SGHNT, YYREEE (reference sequence). This CDR3 is built from 13 residues. Trimming stripped 4 bases from V and 6 bases from J, with 13 bases between. This CDR3 reads CASSPWQDNGYTF. In DNA, the CDR3 is TGTGCCAGCAGCCCCTGGCAGGACAATGGCTACACCTTC.